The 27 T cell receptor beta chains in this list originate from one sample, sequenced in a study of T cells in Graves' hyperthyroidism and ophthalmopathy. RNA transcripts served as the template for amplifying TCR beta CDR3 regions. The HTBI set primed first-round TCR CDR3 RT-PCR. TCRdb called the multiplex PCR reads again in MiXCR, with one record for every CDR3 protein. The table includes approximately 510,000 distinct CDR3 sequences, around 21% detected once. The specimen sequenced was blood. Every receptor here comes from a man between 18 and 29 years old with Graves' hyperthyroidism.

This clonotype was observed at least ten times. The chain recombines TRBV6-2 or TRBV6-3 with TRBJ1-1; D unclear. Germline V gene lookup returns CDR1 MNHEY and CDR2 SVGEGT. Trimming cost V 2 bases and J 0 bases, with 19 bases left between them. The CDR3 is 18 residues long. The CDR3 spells CASSYGRALMAMNTEAFF. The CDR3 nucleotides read TGTGCCAGCAGTTACGGTCGGGCCCTGATGGCCATGAACACTGAAGCTTTCTTT.

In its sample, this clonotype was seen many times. In nucleotides, the CDR3 is TGCGCCAGCAGCTTACAGGGGGACCAAGAGACCCAGTACTTC. Residues: CASSLQGDQETQYF. V gene TRBV5-1 combines with J gene TRBJ2-5; 8 bases line up with TRBD1. The CDR3 contains 14 residues. Germline assignment: CDR1 SGHRS and CDR2 YFSETQ. Trimming cost V 2 bases and J 0 bases; bases outside gene matches: 0.

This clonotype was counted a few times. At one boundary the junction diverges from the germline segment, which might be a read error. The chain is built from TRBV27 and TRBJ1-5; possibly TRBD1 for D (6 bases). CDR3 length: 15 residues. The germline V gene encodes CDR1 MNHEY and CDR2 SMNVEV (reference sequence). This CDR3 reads CASSFSGESNKPQHF. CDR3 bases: TGTGCCAGCAGTTTCTCAGGGGAAAGCAATAAGCCCCAGCATTTT.

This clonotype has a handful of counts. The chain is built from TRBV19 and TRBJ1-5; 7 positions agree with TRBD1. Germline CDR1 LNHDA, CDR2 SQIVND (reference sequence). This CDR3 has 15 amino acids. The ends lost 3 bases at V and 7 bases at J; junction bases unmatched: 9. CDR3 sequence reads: CASSMTDRRTQPQHF. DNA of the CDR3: TGTGCCAGTAGTATGACGGACAGGCGAACCCAGCCCCAGCATTTT.

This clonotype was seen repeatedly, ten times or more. CDR3 sequence (DNA): TGCAGCGTTTTAACGACAGGCTGGAGCTCCTACGAGCAGTACTTC. Translating it yields CSVLTTGWSSYEQYF. This chain links TRBV29-1 with TRBJ2-7, with D maybe TRBD1 (6 bases). This CDR3 has 15 residues. Looked up from germline, CDR1 is SQVTM and CDR2 is ANQGSEA. Trimming pared 5 bases from V and 0 bases from J, leaving 17 bases between.

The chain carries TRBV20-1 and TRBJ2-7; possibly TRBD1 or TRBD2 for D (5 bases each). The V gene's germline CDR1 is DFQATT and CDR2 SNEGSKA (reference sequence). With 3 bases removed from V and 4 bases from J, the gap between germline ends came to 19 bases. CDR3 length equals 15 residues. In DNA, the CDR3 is TGCAGTGCTAGTCACAGCGGACATATAGGGTACGAGCAGTACTTC. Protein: CSASHSGHIGYEQYF.

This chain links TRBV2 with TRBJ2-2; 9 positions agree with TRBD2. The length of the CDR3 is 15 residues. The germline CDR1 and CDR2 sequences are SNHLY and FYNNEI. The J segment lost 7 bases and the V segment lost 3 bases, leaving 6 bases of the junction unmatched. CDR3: CASSDRGGAIGELFF. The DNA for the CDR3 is TGTGCCAGCAGTGACCGCGGGGGGGCAATCGGGGAGCTGTTTTTT.

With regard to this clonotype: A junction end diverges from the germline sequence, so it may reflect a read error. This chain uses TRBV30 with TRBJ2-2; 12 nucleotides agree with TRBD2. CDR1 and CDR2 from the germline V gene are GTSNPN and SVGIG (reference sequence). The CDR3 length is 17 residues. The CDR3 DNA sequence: TGTGCCTGGAGAGGAGGACTAGCGGGACCGAACACCGGGGAGCTGTGTTTT. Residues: CAWRGGLAGPNTGELCF.

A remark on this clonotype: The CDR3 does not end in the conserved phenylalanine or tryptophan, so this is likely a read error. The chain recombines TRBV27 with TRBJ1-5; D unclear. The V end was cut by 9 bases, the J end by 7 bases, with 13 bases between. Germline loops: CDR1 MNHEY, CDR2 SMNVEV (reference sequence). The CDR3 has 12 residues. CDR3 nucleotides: TGTGCCAGTAGCCTCGCGGGCCAGCCCCAGCATTCT. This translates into CASSLAGQPQHS.

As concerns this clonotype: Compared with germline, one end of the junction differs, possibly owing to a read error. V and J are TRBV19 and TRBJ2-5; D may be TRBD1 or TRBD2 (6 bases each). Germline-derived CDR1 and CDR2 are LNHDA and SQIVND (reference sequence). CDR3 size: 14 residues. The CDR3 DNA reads TGTGCCAGTAGTTTAGATGGGGGGCATGAGACCCAGTACTTC. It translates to CASSLDGGHETQYF. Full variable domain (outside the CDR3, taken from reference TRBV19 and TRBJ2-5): DGGITQSPKYLFRKEGQNVTLSCEQNLNHDAMYWYRQDPGQGLRLIYYSQIVNDFQKGDIAEGYSVSREKKESFPLTVTSAQKNPTAFYLCASSLDGGHETQYFGPGTRLLVL.

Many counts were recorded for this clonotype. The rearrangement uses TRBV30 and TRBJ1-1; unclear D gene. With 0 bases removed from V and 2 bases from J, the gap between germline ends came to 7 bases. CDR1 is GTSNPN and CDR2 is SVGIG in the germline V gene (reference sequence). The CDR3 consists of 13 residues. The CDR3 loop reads CAWSVVANTEAFF. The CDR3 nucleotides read TGTGCCTGGAGTGTAGTAGCAAACACTGAAGCTTTCTTT. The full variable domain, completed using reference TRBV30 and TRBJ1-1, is SQTIHQWPATLVQPVGSPLSLECTVEGTSNPNLYWYRQAAGRGLQLLFYSVGIGQISSEVPQNLSASRPQDRQFILSSKKLLLSDSGFYLCAWSVVANTEAFFGQGTRLTVV.

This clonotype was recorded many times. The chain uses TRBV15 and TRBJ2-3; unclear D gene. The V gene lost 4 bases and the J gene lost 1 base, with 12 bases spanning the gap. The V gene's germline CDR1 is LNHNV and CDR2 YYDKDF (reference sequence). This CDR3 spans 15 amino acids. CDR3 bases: TGTGCCACCAGCAAAGGCCTACGAGGCACAGATACGCAGTATTTT. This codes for CATSKGLRGTDTQYF.

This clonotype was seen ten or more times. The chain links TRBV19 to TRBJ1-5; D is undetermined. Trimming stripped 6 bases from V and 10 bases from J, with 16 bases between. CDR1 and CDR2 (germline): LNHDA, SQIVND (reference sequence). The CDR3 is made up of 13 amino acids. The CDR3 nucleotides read TGTGCCAGTAGCCCGACGGAAATCATTCCCCAGCATTTT. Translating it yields CASSPTEIIPQHF.

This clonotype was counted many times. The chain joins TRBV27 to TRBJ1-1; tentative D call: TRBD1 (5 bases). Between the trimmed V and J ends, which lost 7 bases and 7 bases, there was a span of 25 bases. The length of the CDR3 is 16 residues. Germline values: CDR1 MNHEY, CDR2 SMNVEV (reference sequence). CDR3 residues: CASIMGVGAGKGEAFF. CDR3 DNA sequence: TGTGCCAGCATCATGGGGGTCGGGGCGGGAAAGGGTGAAGCTTTCTTT.

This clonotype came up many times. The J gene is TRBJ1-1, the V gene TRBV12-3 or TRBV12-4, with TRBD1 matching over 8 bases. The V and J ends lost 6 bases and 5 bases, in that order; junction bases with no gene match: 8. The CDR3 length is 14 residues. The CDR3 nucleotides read TGTGCCAGCAGAATACAGGGGGAGGGGACTGAAGCTTTCTTT. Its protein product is CASRIQGEGTEAFF.

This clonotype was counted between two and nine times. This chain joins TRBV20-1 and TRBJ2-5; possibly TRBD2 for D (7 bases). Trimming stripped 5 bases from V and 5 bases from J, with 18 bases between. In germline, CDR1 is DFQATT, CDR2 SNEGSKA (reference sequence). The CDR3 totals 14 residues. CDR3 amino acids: CSASPVGGRETQYF. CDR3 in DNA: TGCAGTGCTTCGCCAGTCGGGGGGCGCGAGACCCAGTACTTC.

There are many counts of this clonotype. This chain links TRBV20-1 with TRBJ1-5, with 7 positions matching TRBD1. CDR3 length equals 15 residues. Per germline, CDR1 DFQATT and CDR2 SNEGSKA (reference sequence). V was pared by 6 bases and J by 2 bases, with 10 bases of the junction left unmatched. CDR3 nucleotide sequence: TGCAGTGCACACCCGACAGGGTGGGGCAATCAGCCCCAGCATTTT. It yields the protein CSAHPTGWGNQPQHF.

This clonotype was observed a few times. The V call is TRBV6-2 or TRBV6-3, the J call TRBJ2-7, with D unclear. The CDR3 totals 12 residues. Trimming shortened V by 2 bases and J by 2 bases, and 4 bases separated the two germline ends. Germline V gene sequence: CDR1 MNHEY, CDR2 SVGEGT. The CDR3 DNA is TGTGCCAGCAGTTACACTCCCTACGAGCAGTACTTC. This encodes CASSYTPYEQYF.

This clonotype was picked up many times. In nucleotides, the CDR3 is TGTGCCAGCAGGGACAGGGTCGGCGAGCAGTACTTC. Protein sequence: CASRDRVGEQYF. The chain couples TRBV6-1 to TRBJ2-7, with 8 bases matching TRBD1. Per the germline V gene, CDR1 is MNHNS and CDR2 is SASEGT. This CDR3 has 12 residues. Losses at the gene ends were 6 bases for V and 6 bases for J; bases not matched to a gene: 4.

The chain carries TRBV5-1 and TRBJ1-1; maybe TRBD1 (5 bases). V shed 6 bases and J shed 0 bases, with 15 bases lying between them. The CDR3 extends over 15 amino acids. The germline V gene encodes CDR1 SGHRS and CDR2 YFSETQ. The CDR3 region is CASTPRGLVNTEAFF. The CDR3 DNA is TGCGCCAGCACCCCGAGGGGCCTAGTGAACACTGAAGCTTTCTTT.

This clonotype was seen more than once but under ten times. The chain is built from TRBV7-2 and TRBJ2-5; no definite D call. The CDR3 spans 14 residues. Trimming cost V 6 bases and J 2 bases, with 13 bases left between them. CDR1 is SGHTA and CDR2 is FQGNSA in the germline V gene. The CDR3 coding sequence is TGTGCCAGCAGTTTCCAGCCGTGGCAAGAGACCCAGTACTTC. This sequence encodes CASSFQPWQETQYF.

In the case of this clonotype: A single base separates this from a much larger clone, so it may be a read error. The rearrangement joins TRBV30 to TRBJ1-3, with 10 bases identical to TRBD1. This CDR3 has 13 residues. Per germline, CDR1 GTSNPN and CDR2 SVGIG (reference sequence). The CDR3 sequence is CAWTTGGRNTIHF. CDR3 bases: TGTGCCTGGACGACAGGGGGCCGAAACACCATACATTTT.

The CDR3 sequence is CAWSAGTGNTGELFF. The DNA for the CDR3 is TGTGCCTGGAGTGCCGGGACAGGGAACACCGGGGAGCTGTTTTTT. The V call is TRBV30, the J call TRBJ2-2, with TRBD1 identical over 8 bases. This CDR3 is 15 amino acids long. Germline CDR1 GTSNPN, CDR2 SVGIG (reference sequence). J gave up 1 base and V 1 base, and 2 bases lay outside the gene matches.

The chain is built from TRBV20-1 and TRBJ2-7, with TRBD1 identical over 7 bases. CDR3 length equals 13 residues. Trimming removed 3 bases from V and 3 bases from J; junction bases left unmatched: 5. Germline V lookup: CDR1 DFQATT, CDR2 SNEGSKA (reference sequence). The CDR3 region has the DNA TGCAGTGCTAGGGGACAGAATCGCTACGAGCAGTACTTC. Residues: CSARGQNRYEQYF.

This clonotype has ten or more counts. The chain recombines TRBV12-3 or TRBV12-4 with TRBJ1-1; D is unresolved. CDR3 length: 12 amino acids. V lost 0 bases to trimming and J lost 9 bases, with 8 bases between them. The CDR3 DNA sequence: TGTGCCAGCAGTTTAGCTGGAACGAAAGCTTTCTTT. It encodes CASSLAGTKAFF.

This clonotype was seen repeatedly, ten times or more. DNA for the CDR3: TGTGCCAGCAGTTTCCAGGGGGCGTTGAGTGAGCAGTACTTC. It translates to CASSFQGALSEQYF. This chain links TRBV12-3 or TRBV12-4 with TRBJ2-7; 8 bases agree with TRBD1. This CDR3 is built from 14 residues. The V segment lost 3 bases and the J segment 7 bases; nucleotides outside the gene matches: 8.

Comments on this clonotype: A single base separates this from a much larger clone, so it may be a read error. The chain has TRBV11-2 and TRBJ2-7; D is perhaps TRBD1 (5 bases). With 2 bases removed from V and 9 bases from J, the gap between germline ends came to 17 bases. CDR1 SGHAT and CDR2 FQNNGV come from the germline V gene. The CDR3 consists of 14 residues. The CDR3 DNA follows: TGTGCCAGCAGCTTACGACAGTCCTACGGGCGGCAGTACTTC. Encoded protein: CASSLRQSYGRQYF. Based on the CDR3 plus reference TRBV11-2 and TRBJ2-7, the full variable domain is EAGVAQSPRYKIIEKRQSVAFWCNPISGHATLYWYQQILGQGPKLLIQFQNNGVVDDSQLPKDRFSAERLKGVDSTLKIQPAKLEDSAVYLCASSLRQSYGRQYFGPGTRLTVT.